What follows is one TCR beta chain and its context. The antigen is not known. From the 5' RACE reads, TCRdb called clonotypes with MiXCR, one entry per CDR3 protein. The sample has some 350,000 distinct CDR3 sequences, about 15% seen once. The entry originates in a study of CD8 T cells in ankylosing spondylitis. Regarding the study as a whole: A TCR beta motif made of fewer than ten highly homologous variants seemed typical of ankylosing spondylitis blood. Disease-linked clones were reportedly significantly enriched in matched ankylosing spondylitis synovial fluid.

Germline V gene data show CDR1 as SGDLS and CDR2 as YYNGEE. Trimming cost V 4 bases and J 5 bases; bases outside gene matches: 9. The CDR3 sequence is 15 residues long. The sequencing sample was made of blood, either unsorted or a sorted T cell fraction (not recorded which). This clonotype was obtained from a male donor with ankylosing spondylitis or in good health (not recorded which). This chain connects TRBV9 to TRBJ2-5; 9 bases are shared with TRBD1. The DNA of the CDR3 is TGTGCCAGCAGCCCCCGACAGGGGGTAACTGAGACCCAGTACTTC. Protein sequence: CASSPRQGVTETQYF. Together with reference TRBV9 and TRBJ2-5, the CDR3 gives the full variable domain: DSGVTQTPKHLITATGQRVTLRCSPRSGDLSVYWYQQSLDQGLQFLIQYYNGEERAKGNILERFSAQQFPDLHSELNLSSLELGDSALYFCASSPRQGVTETQYFGPGTRLLVL.